Following are 3 T cell receptor beta chains from one sample sequenced in a study of T cells after yellow fever vaccination. One entry per CDR3 protein, called by TCRdb with MiXCR from the 5' RACE reads. This table holds about 85,000 distinct CDR3 sequences, more than 10% found once. The material was CD8+ T cells not binding an NS4B(214-222) dextramer, sorted from PBMCs, obtained about 21 days after the first yellow fever vaccination. The receptors come from a man aged 18 to 29 who received the YFV17D yellow fever vaccine.

The table lists this clonotype with a few counts. The rearrangement joins TRBV9 to TRBJ1-1; D unclear. This CDR3 spans 16 amino acids. CDR1 is SGDLS and CDR2 is YYNGEE in the germline V gene. The V and J ends lost 3 bases and 1 base respectively, with 16 bases between them. The CDR3 bases are TGTGCCAGCAGCGCCTTGACCGGACGTCGGAACACTGAAGCTTTCTTT. Its protein is CASSALTGRRNTEAFF. The full variable domain, with the rest looked up from reference TRBV9 and TRBJ1-1, is DSGVTQTPKHLITATGQRVTLRCSPRSGDLSVYWYQQSLDQGLQFLIQYYNGEERAKGNILERFSAQQFPDLHSELNLSSLELGDSALYFCASSALTGRRNTEAFFGQGTRLTVV.

V usage is TRBV6-5 and J usage is TRBJ1-5, with unresolved D. Germline V lookup: CDR1 MNHEY, CDR2 SVGAGI. Trimming cost V 0 bases and J 1 base, with 1 base left between them. The length of the CDR3 is 13 residues. CDR3 region: CASSYSSNQPQHF. CDR3 sequence (DNA): TGTGCCAGCAGTTACTCCAGCAATCAGCCCCAGCATTTT.

The sample holds a few counts of this clonotype. The rearrangement links TRBV20-1 to TRBJ2-5; D gene uncertain. V was pared by 6 bases and J by 8 bases, with 22 bases between. Looked up from germline, CDR1 is DFQATT and CDR2 is SNEGSKA (reference sequence). There are 14 residues in the CDR3. The CDR3 here is CSAVSALGPITQYF. The CDR3 DNA sequence: TGCAGTGCCGTCTCGGCTCTGGGCCCCATAACCCAGTACTTC.